This is a list of T cell receptor beta chains from one sample in a study of identical twins. TCRdb itself ran the 5' RACE reads through MiXCR, one entry per CDR3 protein. The repertoire includes fewer than 900,000 distinct CDR3 sequences, less than 25% of them detected once, and 4% to 5.5% sits in the top ten. The same sample was also used in a study of T cells expressing NK-cell markers.

Sequenced input: PBMCs. The receptors shown here come from a woman between 18 and 29 years old in good health. Both conserved end residues are part of each CDR3. A D gene is named only where the DNA matches it firmly. Size values are once, few and many counts, or a class for expanded clones, and some rows have none.

J gene	V gene	D gene	clone size	CDR3 DNA	CDR3 protein
TRBJ2-7	TRBV3-1	.	.	TGTGCCAGCAGCGTATGGGAGCATCGCGAGCAGTACTTC	CASSVWEHREQYF
TRBJ1-2	TRBV19	TRBD1	many	TGTGCCAGTAGTGAGGGACAGTTCGTCCCTAACTATGGCTACACCTTC	CASSEGQFVPNYGYTF
TRBJ2-4	TRBV5-1	.	.	TGCGCCAGCAGCTTGGGGCAGGGTCGGAACATTCAGTACTTC	CASSLGQGRNIQYF
TRBJ2-2	TRBV2	.	.	TGTGCCAGCGGGGGGCTGACCCTAAACACCGGGGAGCTGTTTTTT	CASGGLTLNTGELFF
TRBJ2-2	TRBV7-9	.	few	TGTGCCAGCAGCTTAGCCGGCTTCAACACCGGGGAGCTGTTTTTT	CASSLAGFNTGELFF
TRBJ2-3	TRBV7-9	.	few	TGTGCCAGCAGCTCCCCGGGACGCGCAGATACGCAGTATTTT	CASSSPGRADTQYF
TRBJ1-2	TRBV5-3	.	once	TGTGCCGGCACCGGGGGCCCCTATGGCTACACCTTC	CAGTGGPYGYTF
TRBJ1-5	TRBV20-1	TRBD1	few	TGCAGTGCTGGCCCTCCGGGACAGGGGGATCAGCCCCAGCATTTT	CSAGPPGQGDQPQHF
TRBJ1-6	TRBV20-1	TRBD1	few	TGCAGTGCTAGAGATTGGGCCGGGACAGGGCATAATTCACCCCTCCACTTT	CSARDWAGTGHNSPLHF
TRBJ1-1	TRBV7-2	.	many	TGTGCCAGCAGCCCCCGCCCATGGAACACTGAAGCTTTCTTT	CASSPRPWNTEAFF
TRBJ2-3	TRBV6-1	.	.	TGTGCCAGCTGGGAGGATACGCAGTATTTT	CASWEDTQYF
TRBJ1-2	TRBV20-1	TRBD1	few	TGCAGTGCTCCAGGACAGGGGTTTGGTGGCTACACCTTC	CSAPGQGFGGYTF
TRBJ1-6	TRBV12-3/TRBV12-4	.	.	TGTGCCAGCAGCACCCGACCGGGCCCCGGGAATTCACCCCTCCACTTT	CASSTRPGPGNSPLHF
TRBJ2-7	TRBV20-1	TRBD1	.	TGCAGTGCTCCCGGGACAGGGGGATACGAGCAGTACTTC	CSAPGTGGYEQYF
TRBJ2-7	TRBV30	TRBD2	.	TGTGCCTCGACTAGCGGGACGCGGTCTTCCTACGAGCAGTACTTC	CASTSGTRSSYEQYF
TRBJ2-3	TRBV20-1	.	few	TGCAGTGGAGAGAACAGGGATACGCAGTATTTT	CSGENRDTQYF
TRBJ1-2	TRBV5-6	.	.	TGTGCCAGCAGCTTGGGTCACGCGGGGGCTGGCTACACCTTC	CASSLGHAGAGYTF
TRBJ2-3	TRBV5-5	TRBD2	.	TGTGCCAGCAGCGGCGGACTAGCGGGGGGAGGTGATACGCAGTATTTT	CASSGGLAGGGDTQYF
TRBJ1-5	TRBV6-1	.	.	TGTGCCAGCAGTGTTCCAGGGATAGATCAGCCCCAGCATTTT	CASSVPGIDQPQHF
TRBJ2-2	TRBV20-1	TRBD1	many	TGCAGTGTTAGGACAGGGGGAGCGAACACCGGGGAGCTGTTTTTT	CSVRTGGANTGELFF
TRBJ2-7	TRBV12-3/TRBV12-4	TRBD2	.	TGTGCCAGCAGTTTTCCGGGGGGGACCTACGAGCAGTACTTC	CASSFPGGTYEQYF
TRBJ2-4	TRBV20-1	TRBD1	few	TGCAGTGCTAGTTTTCGACAGGGATGGAACATTCAGTACTTC	CSASFRQGWNIQYF
TRBJ1-1	TRBV29-1	.	many	TGCAGCGTTGTGTGGAGTTTGAACACTGAAGCTTTCTTT	CSVVWSLNTEAFF
TRBJ2-1	TRBV10-3	.	many	TGTGCCATCGGGCTTCAGGAGGGACGGAACAATGAGCAGTTCTTC	CAIGLQEGRNNEQFF
TRBJ2-5	TRBV20-1	TRBD2	.	TGCAGTGCTAGAGATCATAACAGCGGGGGGTCAGAGACCCAGTACTTC	CSARDHNSGGSETQYF
TRBJ1-1	TRBV7-9	TRBD1	many	TGTGCCAGCAGCCACCGGACAGGGGGGAACACTGAAGCTTTCTTT	CASSHRTGGNTEAFF
TRBJ2-2	TRBV13	TRBD2	few	TGTGCCAGCAGCACCGGGGCTAGCGGGAGTCCCACCGGGGAGCTGTTTTTT	CASSTGASGSPTGELFF
TRBJ2-7	TRBV6-1	TRBD2	.	TGTGCCAGCAGGGGGATGGGGGGGTCGCGCGCTTACGAGCAGTACTTC	CASRGMGGSRAYEQYF
TRBJ2-5	TRBV29-1	TRBD2	.	TGCAGCACAGGACTAGCGGGAGTAGGGGAGACCCAGTACTTC	CSTGLAGVGETQYF
TRBJ2-2	TRBV6-4	TRBD1	.	TGTGCCAGCAGCCTGACAGGGGGTACCGGGGAGCTGTTTTTT	CASSLTGGTGELFF
TRBJ2-7	TRBV5-7	TRBD2	.	TGTGCCAGCAGCTCCGGGAGACTAGCGGGACTTCTATACGAGCAGTACTTC	CASSSGRLAGLLYEQYF
TRBJ2-7	TRBV4-1	TRBD1	.	TGCGCCAGCAGCCATCGGGACAGAGACTACGAGCAGTACTTC	CASSHRDRDYEQYF
TRBJ2-3	TRBV5-1	TRBD2	.	TGCGCCAGCAGCTTCGGGACTAGCGGGGCCGGGATGTTT	CASSFGTSGAGMF
TRBJ2-1	TRBV12-3/TRBV12-4	TRBD1	few	TGTGCCAGCAGTGTCCCGGGACAGGGCTTAAGCTCCTACAATGAGCAGTTCTTC	CASSVPGQGLSSYNEQFF
TRBJ2-7	TRBV5-1	TRBD2	many	TGCGCCAGCAGCTTGGCCAGACGAAGCGGGGGACCGTTGGGGTACGAGCAGTACTTC	CASSLARRSGGPLGYEQYF
TRBJ1-5	TRBV20-1	.	few	TGCAGCTCCGGACATAGCAATCAGCCCCAGCATTTT	CSSGHSNQPQHF
TRBJ2-5	TRBV6-1	.	.	TGTGCCAGCAGTGCCAGGACGCGGGGAGAGACCCAGTACTTC	CASSARTRGETQYF